This T cell receptor (beta chain) was identified in a study of T cell responses to AZD1222 COVID-19 vaccine. Points from the study as a whole: Receipt of two AZD1222 doses was followed by a rise in Spike-specific TCR breadth and depth. The study reported that nearly half of spike-specific TCRs target unmutated variant regions. It should be noted that donors were predominantly white British and more often female, and clonal diversity was possibly underestimated.

This CDR3 is built from 15 residues. The trim removed 4 bases at V and 5 bases at J, leaving 5 bases unmatched. Germline CDR1 and CDR2: MRHNA and SNTAGT. As to this clone: Its matching antigen is unknown.

The assay was immunoSEQ multiplex PCR, and TCRdb's table has in-frame clones only and misses some. The sample carries over 75,000 clones, about nine tenths recorded once. This receptor was obtained from an adult in good health. The genes are TRBV6-4 and TRBJ2-3, with 11 nucleotides matching TRBD2. This specimen was peripheral blood, taken on day 0 of AZD1222 vaccination. DNA for the CDR3: TGTGCCAGCAGTGCGGTAGCGGGAGGGAGAGATACGCAGTATTTT. Translation gives CASSAVAGGRDTQYF.